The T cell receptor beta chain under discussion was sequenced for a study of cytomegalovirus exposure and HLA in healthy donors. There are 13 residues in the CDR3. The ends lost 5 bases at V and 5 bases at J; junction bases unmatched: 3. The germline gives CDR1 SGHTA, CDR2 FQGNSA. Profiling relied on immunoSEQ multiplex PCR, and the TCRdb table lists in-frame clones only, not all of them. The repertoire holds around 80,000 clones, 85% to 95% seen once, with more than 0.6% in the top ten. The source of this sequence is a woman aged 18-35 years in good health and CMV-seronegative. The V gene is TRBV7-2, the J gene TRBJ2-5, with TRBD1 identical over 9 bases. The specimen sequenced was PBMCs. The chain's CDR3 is CASSPDRGETQYF. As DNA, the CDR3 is TGTGCCAGCAGCCCAGACAGGGGGGAGACCCAGTACTTC.